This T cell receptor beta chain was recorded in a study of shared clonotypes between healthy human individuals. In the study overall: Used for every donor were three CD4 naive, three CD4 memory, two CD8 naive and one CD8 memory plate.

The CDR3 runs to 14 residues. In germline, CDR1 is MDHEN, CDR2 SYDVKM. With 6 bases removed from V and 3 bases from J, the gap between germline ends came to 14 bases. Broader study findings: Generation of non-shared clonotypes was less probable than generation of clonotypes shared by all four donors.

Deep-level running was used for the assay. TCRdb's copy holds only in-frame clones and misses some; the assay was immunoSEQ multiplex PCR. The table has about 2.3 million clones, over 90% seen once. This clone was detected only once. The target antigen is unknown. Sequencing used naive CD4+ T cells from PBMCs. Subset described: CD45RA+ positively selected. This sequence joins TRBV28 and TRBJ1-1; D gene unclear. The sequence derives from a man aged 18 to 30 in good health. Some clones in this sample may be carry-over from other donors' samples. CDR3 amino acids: CASRLTDPYTEAFF. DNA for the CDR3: TGTGCCAGCAGACTCACAGATCCTTACACTGAAGCTTTCTTT.